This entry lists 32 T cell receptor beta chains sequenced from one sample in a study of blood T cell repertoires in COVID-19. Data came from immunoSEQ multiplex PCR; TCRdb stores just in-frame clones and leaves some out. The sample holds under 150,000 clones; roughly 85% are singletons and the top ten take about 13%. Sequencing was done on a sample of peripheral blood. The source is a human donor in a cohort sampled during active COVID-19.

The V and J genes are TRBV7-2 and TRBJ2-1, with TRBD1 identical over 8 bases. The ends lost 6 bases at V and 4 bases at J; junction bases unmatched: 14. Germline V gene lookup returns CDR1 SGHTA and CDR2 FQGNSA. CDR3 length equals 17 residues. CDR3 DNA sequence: TGTGCCAGCAGTCTAGTCCGGACAGGGAAATTATACAATGAGCAGTTCTTC. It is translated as CASSLVRTGKLYNEQFF.

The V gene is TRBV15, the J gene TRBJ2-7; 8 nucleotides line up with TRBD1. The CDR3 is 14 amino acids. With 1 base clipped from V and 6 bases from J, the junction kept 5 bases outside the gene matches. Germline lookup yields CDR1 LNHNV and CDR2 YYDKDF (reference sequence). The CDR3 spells CATSRADRGTEQYF. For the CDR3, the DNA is TGTGCCACCAGCAGAGCCGACAGGGGCACCGAGCAGTACTTC. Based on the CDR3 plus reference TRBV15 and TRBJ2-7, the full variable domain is DAMVIQNPRYQVTQFGKPVTLSCSQTLNHNVMYWYQQKSSQAPKLLFHYYDKDFNNEADTPDNFQSRRPNTSFCFLDIRSPGLGDTAMYLCATSRADRGTEQYFGPGTRLTVT.

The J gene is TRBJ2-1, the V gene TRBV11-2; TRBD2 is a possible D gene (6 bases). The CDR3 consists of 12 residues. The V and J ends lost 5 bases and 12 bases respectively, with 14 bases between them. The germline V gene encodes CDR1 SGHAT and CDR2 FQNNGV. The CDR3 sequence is CASSAAGFGQFF. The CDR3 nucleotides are TGTGCCAGCAGCGCTGCGGGGTTTGGGCAGTTCTTC. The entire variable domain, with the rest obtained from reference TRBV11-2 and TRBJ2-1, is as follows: EAGVAQSPRYKIIEKRQSVAFWCNPISGHATLYWYQQILGQGPKLLIQFQNNGVVDDSQLPKDRFSAERLKGVDSTLKIQPAKLEDSAVYLCASSAAGFGQFFGPGTRLTVL.

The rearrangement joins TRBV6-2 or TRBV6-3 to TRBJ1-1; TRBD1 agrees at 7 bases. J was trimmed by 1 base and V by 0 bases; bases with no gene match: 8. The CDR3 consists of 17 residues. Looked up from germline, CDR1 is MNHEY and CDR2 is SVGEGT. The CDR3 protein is CASSYSNRGPSNTEAFF. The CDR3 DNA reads TGTGCCAGCAGTTACTCGAACAGGGGCCCCTCGAACACTGAAGCTTTCTTT.

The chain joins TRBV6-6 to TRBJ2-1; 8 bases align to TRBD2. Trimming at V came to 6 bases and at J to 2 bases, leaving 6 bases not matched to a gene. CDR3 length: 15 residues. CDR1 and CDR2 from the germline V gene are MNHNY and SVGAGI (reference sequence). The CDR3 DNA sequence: TGTGCCAGCAGGTCAGGGACTAGAACCTACAATGAGCAGTTCTTC. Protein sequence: CASRSGTRTYNEQFF.

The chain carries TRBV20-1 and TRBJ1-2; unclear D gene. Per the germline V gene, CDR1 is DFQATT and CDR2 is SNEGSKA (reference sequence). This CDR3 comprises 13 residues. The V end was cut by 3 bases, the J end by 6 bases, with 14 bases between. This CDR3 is CSASRETWDGYTF. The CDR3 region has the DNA TGCAGTGCTAGTAGGGAGACCTGGGATGGCTACACCTTC.

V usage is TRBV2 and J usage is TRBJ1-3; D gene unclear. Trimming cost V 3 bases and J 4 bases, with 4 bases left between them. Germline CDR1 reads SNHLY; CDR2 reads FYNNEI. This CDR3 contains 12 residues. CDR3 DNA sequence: TGTGCCAGCAGTGACCCGGGAAACACCATATATTTT. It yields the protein CASSDPGNTIYF. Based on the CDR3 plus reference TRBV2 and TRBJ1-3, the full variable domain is EPEVTQTPSHQVTQMGQEVILRCVPISNHLYFYWYRQILGQKVEFLVSFYNNEISEKSEIFDDQFSVERPDGSNFTLKIRSTKLEDSAMYFCASSDPGNTIYFGEGSWLTVV.

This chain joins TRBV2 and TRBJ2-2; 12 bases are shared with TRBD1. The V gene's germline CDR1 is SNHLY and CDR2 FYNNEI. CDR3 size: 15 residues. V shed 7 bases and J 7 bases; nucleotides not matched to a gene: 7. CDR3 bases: TGTGCCAGCATGCCGGGACAGGGGGCCCACGGGGAGCTGTTTTTT. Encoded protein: CASMPGQGAHGELFF.

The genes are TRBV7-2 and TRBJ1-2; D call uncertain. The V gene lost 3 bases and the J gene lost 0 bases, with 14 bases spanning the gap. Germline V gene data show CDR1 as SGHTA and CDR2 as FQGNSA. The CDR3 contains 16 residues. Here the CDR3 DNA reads TGTGCCAGCAGCTTGGGTGGGAGGGAAGCTAACTATGGCTACACCTTC. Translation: CASSLGGREANYGYTF.

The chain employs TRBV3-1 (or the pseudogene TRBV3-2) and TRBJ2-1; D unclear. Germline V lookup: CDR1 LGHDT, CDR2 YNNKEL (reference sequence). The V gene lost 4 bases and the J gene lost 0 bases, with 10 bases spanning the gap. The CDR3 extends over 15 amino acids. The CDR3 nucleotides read TGTGCCAGCAGCCCTGACTTTAGCTCCTACAATGAGCAGTTCTTC. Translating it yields CASSPDFSSYNEQFF.

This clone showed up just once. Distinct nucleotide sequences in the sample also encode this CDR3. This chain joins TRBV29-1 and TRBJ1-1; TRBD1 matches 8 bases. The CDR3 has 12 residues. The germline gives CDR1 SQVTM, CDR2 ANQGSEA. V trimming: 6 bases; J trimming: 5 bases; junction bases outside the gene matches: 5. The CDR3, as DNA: TGCAGCGTAGACAGGGGTGGAACTGAAGCTTTCTTT. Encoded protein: CSVDRGGTEAFF. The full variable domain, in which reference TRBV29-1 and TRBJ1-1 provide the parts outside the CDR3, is SAVISQKPSRDICQRGTSLTIQCQVDSQVTMMFWYRQQPGQSLTLIATANQGSEATYESGFVIDKFPISRPNLTFSTLTVSNMSPEDSSIYLCSVDRGGTEAFFGQGTRLTVV.

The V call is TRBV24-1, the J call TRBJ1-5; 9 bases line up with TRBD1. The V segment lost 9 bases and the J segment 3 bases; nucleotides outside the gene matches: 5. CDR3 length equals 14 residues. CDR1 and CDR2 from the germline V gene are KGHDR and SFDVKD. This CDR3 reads CATPDRGSNQPQHF. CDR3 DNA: TGTGCCACCCCGGACAGGGGATCCAATCAGCCCCAGCATTTT.

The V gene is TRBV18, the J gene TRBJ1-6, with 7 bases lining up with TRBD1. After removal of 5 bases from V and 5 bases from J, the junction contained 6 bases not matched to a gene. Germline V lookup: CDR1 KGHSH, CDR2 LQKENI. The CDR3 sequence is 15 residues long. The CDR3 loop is CASSSTTGDNSPLHF. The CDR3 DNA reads TGTGCCAGCTCATCTACAACAGGGGATAATTCACCCCTCCACTTT.

The CDR3 DNA sequence: TGTGCCAGCAGGCCCCTGGGACAGGCCTCCTACGAGCAGTACTTC. This sequence encodes CASRPLGQASYEQYF. The V and J genes are TRBV6-5 and TRBJ2-7; the match to TRBD1 covers 8 bases. V gave up 6 bases and J gave up 0 bases; unmatched junction bases: 7. There are 15 residues in the CDR3. From germline, CDR1 is MNHEY and CDR2 SVGAGI.

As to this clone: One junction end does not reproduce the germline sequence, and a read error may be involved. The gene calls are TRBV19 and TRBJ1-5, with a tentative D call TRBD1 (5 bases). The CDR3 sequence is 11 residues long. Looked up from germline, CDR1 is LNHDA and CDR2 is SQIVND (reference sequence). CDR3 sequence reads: CASSLGPRGYF. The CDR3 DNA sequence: TGTGCCAGTAGTCTAGGGCCTCGGGGGTATTTT.

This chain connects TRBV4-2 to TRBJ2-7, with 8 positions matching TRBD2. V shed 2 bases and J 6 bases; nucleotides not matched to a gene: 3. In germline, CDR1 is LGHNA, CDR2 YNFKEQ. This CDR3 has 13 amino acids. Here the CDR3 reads CASSQQTSGEQYF. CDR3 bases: TGTGCCAGCAGCCAACAAACTAGCGGCGAGCAGTACTTC.

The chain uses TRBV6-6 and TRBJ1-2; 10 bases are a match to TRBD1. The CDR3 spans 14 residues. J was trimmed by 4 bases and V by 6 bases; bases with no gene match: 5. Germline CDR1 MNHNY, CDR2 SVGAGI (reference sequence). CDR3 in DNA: TGTGCCAGCAGACGAGGACAGGGGGTCTATGGCTACACCTTC. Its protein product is CASRRGQGVYGYTF.

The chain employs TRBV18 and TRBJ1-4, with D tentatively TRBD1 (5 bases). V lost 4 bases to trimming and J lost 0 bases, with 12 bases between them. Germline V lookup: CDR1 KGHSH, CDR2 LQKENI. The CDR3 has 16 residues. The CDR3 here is CASSLLQGATNEKLFF. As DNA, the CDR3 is TGTGCCAGCTCACTGCTCCAGGGTGCAACTAATGAAAAACTGTTTTTT.

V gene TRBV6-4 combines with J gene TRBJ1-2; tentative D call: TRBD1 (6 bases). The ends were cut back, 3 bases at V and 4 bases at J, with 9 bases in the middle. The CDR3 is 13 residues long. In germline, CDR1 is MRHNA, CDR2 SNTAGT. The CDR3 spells CASSERGSYGYTF. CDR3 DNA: TGTGCCAGCAGTGAAAGGGGGAGCTATGGCTACACCTTC.

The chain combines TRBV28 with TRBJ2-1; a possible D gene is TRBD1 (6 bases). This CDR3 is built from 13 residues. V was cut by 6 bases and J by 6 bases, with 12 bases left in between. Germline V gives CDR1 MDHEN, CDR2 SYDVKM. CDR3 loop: CASSAGQLNEQFF. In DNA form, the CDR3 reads TGTGCCAGCAGCGCAGGACAGCTCAATGAGCAGTTCTTC.

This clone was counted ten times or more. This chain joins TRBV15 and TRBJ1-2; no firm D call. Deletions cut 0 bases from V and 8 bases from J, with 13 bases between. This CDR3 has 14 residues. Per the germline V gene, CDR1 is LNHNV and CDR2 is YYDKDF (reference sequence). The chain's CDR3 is CATSRDRSGRGYTF. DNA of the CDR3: TGTGCCACCAGCAGAGATCGATCGGGTCGCGGCTACACCTTC.

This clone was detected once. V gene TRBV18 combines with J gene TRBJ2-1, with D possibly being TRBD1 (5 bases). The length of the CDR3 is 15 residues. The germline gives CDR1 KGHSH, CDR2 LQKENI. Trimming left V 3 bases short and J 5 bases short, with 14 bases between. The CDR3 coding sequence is TGTGCCAGCTCACCGGGGCCCCAGGGCCACAATGAGCAGTTCTTC. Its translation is CASSPGPQGHNEQFF.

The CDR3 loop is CASSESTGAWYGYTF. The CDR3 bases are TGTGCCAGCAGTGAGTCGACAGGGGCATGGTATGGCTACACCTTC. The chain uses TRBV25-1 and TRBJ1-2; 8 bases are a match to TRBD1. V lost 3 bases and J lost 5; bases outside the gene matches: 8. The germline V gene has CDR1 MGHDK and CDR2 SYGVNS. The CDR3 loop spans 15 amino acids.

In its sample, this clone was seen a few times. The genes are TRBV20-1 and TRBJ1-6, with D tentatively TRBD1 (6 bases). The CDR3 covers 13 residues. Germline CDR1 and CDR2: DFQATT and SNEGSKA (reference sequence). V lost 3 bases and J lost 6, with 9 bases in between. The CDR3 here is CSASQGFNSPLHF. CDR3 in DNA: TGCAGTGCTAGTCAGGGGTTTAATTCACCCCTCCACTTT.

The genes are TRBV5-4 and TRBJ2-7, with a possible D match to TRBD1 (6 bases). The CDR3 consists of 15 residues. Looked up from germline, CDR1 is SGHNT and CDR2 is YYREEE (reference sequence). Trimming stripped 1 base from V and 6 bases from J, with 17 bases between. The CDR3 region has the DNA TGTGCCAGCAGCTTGAACCAGGGGCCATTGGGCGAGCAGTACTTC. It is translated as CASSLNQGPLGEQYF.

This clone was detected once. CDR3 DNA: TGTGCCAGTAGTATCGAAGACAGGCTCAGGGAGCAGTTCTTC. Its protein product is CASSIEDRLREQFF. The V gene is TRBV19, the J gene TRBJ2-1, with TRBD1 as a possible D gene (6 bases). Trimming stripped 3 bases from V and 10 bases from J, with 16 bases between. Germline lookup yields CDR1 LNHDA and CDR2 SQIVND (reference sequence). This CDR3 has 14 residues.

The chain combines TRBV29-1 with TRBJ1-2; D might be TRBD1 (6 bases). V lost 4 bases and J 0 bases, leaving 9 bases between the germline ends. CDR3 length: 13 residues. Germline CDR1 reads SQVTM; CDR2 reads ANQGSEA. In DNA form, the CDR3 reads TGCAGCGTTGGGACAGTCACTAACTATGGCTACACCTTC. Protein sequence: CSVGTVTNYGYTF.

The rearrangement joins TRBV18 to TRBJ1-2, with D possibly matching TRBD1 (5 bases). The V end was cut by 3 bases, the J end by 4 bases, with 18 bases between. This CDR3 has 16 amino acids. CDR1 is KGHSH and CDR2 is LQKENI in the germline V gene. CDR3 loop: CASSPGDGGNGYGYTF. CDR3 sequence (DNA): TGTGCCAGCTCACCTGGGGACGGAGGGAACGGCTATGGCTACACCTTC.

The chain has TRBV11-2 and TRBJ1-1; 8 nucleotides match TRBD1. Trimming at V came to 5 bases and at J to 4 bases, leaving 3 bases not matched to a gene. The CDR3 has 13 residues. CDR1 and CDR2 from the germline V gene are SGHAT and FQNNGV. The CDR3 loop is CASSATGGTEAFF. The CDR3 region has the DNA TGTGCCAGCAGCGCAACAGGGGGCACTGAAGCTTTCTTT.

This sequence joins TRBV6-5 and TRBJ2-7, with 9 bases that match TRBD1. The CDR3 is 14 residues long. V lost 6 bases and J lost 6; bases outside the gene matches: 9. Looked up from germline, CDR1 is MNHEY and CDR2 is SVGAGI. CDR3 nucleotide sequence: TGTGCCAGCAGATCCGGGACAGGGAGGAGCGAGCAGTACTTC. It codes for CASRSGTGRSEQYF.

In nucleotides, the CDR3 is TGTGCCAGCAGGGAGACGGAGGATGGCTACACCTTC. Amino acid sequence: CASRETEDGYTF. The chain links TRBV2 to TRBJ1-2; D unclear. The CDR3 is 12 residues long. Germline-derived CDR1 and CDR2 are SNHLY and FYNNEI. Trimming stripped 6 bases from V and 6 bases from J, with 11 bases between.

CDR3 residues: CSASEDREPRPQHF. The CDR3 DNA reads TGCAGTGCTAGTGAGGACAGGGAACCACGACCCCAGCATTTT. The chain employs TRBV20-1 and TRBJ1-5, with 8 bases matching TRBD1. The CDR3 spans 14 residues. Germline CDR1 reads DFQATT; CDR2 reads SNEGSKA (reference sequence). The J segment lost 10 bases and the V segment lost 3 bases, leaving 11 bases of the junction unmatched.